The clone carrying this TCR beta chain has just a few counts. As yet, its antigen is unknown. This entry is derived from a study of vaccination and CD4 T cells after COVID-19. The Oncomine TCR Beta short-read assay generated sequence data from the DNA of cultured CD4+ T cells. TCRdb processed the PCR reads anew with MiXCR; each CDR3 protein has one entry. The profile shows under 25,000 distinct CDR3 sequences, around 43% of them singletons. Indicated treatment: approximately 11-day PBMC culture with coronavirus spike peptide pools or control peptides (ViraFEST assay). The dates of positive PCR tests extended from March through December 2020 and came before the US Alpha, Beta and Delta variants. Trimming took off 1 base at V and 3 bases at J, with 17 bases between the two ends. The CDR3 runs to 18 residues.

The TCR comes from a human donor who had recovered from COVID-19. The genes are TRBV5-3 and TRBJ1-6; no definite D call. TRBV5-3 belongs to the ORF category, with a function that is uncertain. Material for sequencing was CD4+ T cells from blood, cultured in vitro. The CDR3 DNA follows: TGTGCCAGAAGCTTGCCAGGCGTCCTTGGGATCTATAATTCACCCCTCCACTTT. This sequence encodes CARSLPGVLGIYNSPLHF.